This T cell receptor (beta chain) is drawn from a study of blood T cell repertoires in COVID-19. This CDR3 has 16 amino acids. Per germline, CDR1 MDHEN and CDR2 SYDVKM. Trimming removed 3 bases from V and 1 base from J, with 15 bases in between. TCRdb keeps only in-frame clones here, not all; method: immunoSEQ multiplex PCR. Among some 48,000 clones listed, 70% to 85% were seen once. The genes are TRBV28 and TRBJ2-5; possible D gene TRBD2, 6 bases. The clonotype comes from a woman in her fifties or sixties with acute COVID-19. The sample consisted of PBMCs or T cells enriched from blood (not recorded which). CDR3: CASSFSTRVAQETQYF. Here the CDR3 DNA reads TGTGCCAGCAGTTTCTCGACTAGAGTGGCCCAAGAGACCCAGTACTTC.